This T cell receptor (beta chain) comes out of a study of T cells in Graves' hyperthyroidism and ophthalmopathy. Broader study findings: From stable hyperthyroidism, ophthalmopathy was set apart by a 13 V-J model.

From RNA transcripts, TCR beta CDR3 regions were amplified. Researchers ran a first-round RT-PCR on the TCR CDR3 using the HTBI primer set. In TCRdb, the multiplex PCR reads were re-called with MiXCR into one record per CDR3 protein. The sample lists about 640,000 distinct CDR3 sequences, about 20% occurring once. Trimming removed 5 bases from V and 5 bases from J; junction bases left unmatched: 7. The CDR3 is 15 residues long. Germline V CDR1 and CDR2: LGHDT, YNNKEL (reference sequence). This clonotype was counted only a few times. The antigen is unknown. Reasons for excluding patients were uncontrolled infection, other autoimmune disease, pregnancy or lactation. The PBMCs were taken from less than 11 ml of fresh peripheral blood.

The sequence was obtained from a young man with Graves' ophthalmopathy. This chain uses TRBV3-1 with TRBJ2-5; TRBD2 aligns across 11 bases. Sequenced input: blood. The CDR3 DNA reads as TGTGCCAGCAGCTTACTTAGCGGGGGGGGCGAGACCCAGTACTTC. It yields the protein CASSLLSGGGETQYF.